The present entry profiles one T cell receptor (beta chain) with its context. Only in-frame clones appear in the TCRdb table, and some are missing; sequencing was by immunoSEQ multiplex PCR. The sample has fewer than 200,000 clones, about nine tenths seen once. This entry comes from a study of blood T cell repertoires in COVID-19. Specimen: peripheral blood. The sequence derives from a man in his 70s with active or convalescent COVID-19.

The CDR3 coding sequence is TGTGCCATCGGGAAGATCGGACGACAGTCTGCGAACACTGAAGCTTTCTTT. Encoded protein: CAIGKIGRQSANTEAFF. This sequence joins TRBV10-3 and TRBJ1-1, with a possible D match to TRBD1 (5 bases). Germline V gene lookup returns CDR1 ENHRY and CDR2 SYGVKD. This CDR3 contains 17 residues. With 8 bases removed from V and 1 base from J, the gap between germline ends came to 23 bases.